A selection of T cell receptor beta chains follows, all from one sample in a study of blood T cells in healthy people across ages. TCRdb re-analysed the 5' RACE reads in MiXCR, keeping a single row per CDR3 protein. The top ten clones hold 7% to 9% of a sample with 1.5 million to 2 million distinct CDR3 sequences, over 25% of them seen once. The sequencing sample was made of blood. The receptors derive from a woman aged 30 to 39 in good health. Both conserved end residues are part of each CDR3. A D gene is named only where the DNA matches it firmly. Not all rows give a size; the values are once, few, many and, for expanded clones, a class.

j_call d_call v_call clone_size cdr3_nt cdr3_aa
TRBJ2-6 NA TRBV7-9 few TGTGCCAGCAGCCCCTGGGTTCCTGGGGCCAACGTCCTGACTTTC CASSPWVPGANVLTF
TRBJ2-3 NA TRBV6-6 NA TGTGCCAGCAGCTCGGACGGGGCTAGCACAGATACGCAGTATTTT CASSSDGASTDTQYF
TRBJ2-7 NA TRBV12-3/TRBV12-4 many TGTGCCAGCAGTTTCTCGGGGGTGCGACGCGACGAGCAGTACTTC CASSFSGVRRDEQYF
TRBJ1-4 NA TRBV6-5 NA TGTGCCAGCAGTTACCGTTGGGATTTAACTGAAAAACTGTTTTTT CASSYRWDLTEKLFF
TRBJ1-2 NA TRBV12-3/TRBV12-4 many TGTGCCAGCAGTCCCCCCCTCCGGACCTTATGCACCTTC CASSPPLRTLCTF
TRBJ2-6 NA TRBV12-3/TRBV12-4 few TGTGCCAGCAGCACCCACCGGGGGGGGGCCAACGTCCTGACTTTC CASSTHRGGANVLTF
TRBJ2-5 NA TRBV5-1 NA TGCGCCAGCAGCTTCTCGGAGAATAGGCAAGAGACCCAGTACTTC CASSFSENRQETQYF
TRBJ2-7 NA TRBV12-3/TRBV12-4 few TGTGCCAGCAGCTTTTCGGGAACGGAGGAGCAGTACTTC CASSFSGTEEQYF
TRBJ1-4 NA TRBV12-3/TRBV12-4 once TGTGCCAGTCAGGGGAAGGGAATGACTAATGAAAAACTGTTTTTT CASQGKGMTNEKLFF
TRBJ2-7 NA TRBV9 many TGTGCCAGCAGCGTAGGGCAATTGGACGAGCAGTACTTC CASSVGQLDEQYF
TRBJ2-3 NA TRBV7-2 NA TGTGCCAGCAGCTTAGAGGGCGGGTCCAGCACAGATACGCAGTATTTT CASSLEGGSSTDTQYF
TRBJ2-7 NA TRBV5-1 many TGCGCCAGCAGCTTGAGCTCTGGGCCCTACGAGCAGTACTTC CASSLSSGPYEQYF
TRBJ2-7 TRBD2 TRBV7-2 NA TGTGCCAGCAGCTGGTCTAGCGGGAGGTACGAGCAGTACTTC CASSWSSGRYEQYF
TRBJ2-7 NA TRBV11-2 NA TGTGCCAGCAGCTTAGTCGGGACCAACTACGAGCAGTACTTC CASSLVGTNYEQYF
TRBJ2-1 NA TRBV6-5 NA TGTGCCACTTCCGCGGGATTTGAGCAGTTCTTC CATSAGFEQFF
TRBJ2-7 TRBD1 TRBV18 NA TGTGCCAGCTCACGTCGGGACAGTTCGATCTACGAGCAGTACTTC CASSRRDSSIYEQYF
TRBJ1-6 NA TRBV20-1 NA TGCAGTGCTCATGGGAGGGATTCCTATAATTCACCCCTCCACTTT CSAHGRDSYNSPLHF
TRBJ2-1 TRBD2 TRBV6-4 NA TGTGCCAGCAGCTTCCTAGCGGGGTCAAACAATGAGCAGTTCTTC CASSFLAGSNNEQFF
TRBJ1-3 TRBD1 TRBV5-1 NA TGCGCCAGCAGAGACCCAGGACAGGTTGGAAACACCATATATTTT CASRDPGQVGNTIYF
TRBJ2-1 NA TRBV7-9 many TGTGCCAGCAGCTTAAAACAGTCTTTGGGTCCCGACAATGAGCAGTTCTTC CASSLKQSLGPDNEQFF
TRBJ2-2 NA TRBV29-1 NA TGCAGCGTTCCTTCCCCCACCGGGGAGCTGTTTTTT CSVPSPTGELFF
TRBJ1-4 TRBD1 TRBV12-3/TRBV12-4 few TGTGCTAGCAGTTCGACACAGGGGGTTGAAAAACTGTTTTTT CASSSTQGVEKLFF
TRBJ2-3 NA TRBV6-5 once TGTGCCAGCAGGTACTCGAACGGCGTTACGCAGTATTTT CASRYSNGVTQYF
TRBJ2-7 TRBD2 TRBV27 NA TGTGCCAGCAGCTCGAGCGGGACCACGGGAGGGTTGAGGAATGAGCAGTACTTC CASSSSGTTGGLRNEQYF
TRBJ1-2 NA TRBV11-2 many TGTGCCAGCAGCACCCGGGCTAACTATGGCTACACCTTC CASSTRANYGYTF
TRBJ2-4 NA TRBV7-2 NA TGTGCCAGCAGCTTAGCGAGTGCTGGAGGCATTCAGTACTTC CASSLASAGGIQYF
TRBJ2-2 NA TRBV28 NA TGTGCCAGCTCCTTTCTCAGCGGAACCGGGGAGCTGTTTTTT CASSFLSGTGELFF
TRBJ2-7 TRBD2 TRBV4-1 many TGCGCCAGCAGCCAGGTAGCGGGAACACCGGACGAGCAGTACTTC CASSQVAGTPDEQYF
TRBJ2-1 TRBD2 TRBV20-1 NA TGCAGTGCTAGAGAGCGGGGGAAAGGGACTTACGAGCAGTTCTTC CSARERGKGTYEQFF
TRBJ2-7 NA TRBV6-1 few TGTGCCAGCAGTAATAAACAGGGTATCGACGAGCAGTACTTC CASSNKQGIDEQYF
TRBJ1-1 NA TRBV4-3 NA TGCGCCAGCAGCCAGATCCCAATGGCTGAAGCTTTCTTT CASSQIPMAEAFF
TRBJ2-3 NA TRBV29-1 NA TGCAGCGTTCGATCCAGGGGAGGGCCAGATACGCAGTATTTT CSVRSRGGPDTQYF
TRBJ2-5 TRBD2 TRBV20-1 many TGCAGTGCCCTTCTGGGGGGGGACCAAGAGACCCAGTACTTC CSALLGGDQETQYF